This TCR beta chain appears in the sequencing data of a study of breast tumors, draining lymph nodes, adjacent tissues. Overall study results and limits: Tumor repertoires ranked between lymph nodes and nontumor tissue in diversity, with V and J gene preferences. Tumor and nontumor repertoires were significantly more similar in luminal-like than in basal-like breast cancer.

This clonotype was picked up many times. Its antigen is unknown. The lymph nodes were axillary draining lymph nodes from breast cancer patients. This CDR3 comprises 12 residues. Germline lookup yields CDR1 SQVTM and CDR2 ANQGSEA. Trimming took off 6 bases at V and 3 bases at J, with 11 bases between the two ends. Each CDR3 protein is one row after TCRdb ran MiXCR on the multiplex PCR reads. Here the sample spans roughly 110,000 distinct CDR3 sequences, 30% being singletons. The V and J genes are TRBV29-1 and TRBJ2-5; weak D call: TRBD1 (6 bases). Material for sequencing was axillary lymph node tissue. The TCR was taken from a female donor with breast cancer. Some clones in this sample may be carry-over from other donors' samples. CDR3 in amino acids: CSVDSGEETQYF. The CDR3 bases are TGCAGCGTGGACAGTGGGGAAGAGACCCAGTACTTC.